What follows are 24 T cell receptor beta chains derived from one specimen sequenced in a study of blood T cells in healthy people across ages. Sample-barcoded 5' priming and a J-beta primer mix drove a second PCR of roughly 7 to 11 cycles. TCRdb analysed the 5' RACE reads with MiXCR anew, one entry per CDR3 protein. Of roughly 410,000 distinct CDR3 sequences in the sample, about half were seen once. Sequencing was done on a sample of blood. The receptors shown here come from a man aged 55 to 70 in good health.

This clonotype appeared many times. This chain links TRBV4-1 with TRBJ2-7; TRBD2 agrees at 8 bases. The junction had 15 bases not matched to a gene; V was cut back by 0 bases and J by 5 bases. The CDR3 has 18 amino acids. Per germline, CDR1 MGHRA and CDR2 YSYEKL. The CDR3 loop is CASSQDPQIAGRTHEQYF. Here the CDR3 DNA reads TGCGCCAGCAGCCAAGATCCCCAAATAGCGGGACGCACCCACGAGCAGTACTTC.

For this clonotype: A clone one base away is much larger, so this may be a read error. The chain has TRBV29-1 and TRBJ2-7, with 10 bases aligning to TRBD2. The CDR3 loop spans 17 amino acids. V lost 3 bases and J lost 7; bases outside the gene matches: 18. Per germline, CDR1 SQVTM and CDR2 ANQGSEA. CDR3 DNA sequence: TGCAGCGTTGACCTGCTAGGGACTAGCGCTAACTACAATGAGCAGTACTTC. Translated: CSVDLLGTSANYNEQYF.

The chain carries TRBV7-9 and TRBJ1-1, with D maybe TRBD1 (6 bases). This CDR3 has 19 amino acids. V was trimmed by 5 bases and J by 0 bases, leaving 25 bases between them. Germline V lookup: CDR1 SEHNR, CDR2 FQNEAQ (reference sequence). The chain's CDR3 is CASSRAGTSTAQMNTEAFF. The CDR3 DNA reads as TGTGCCAGCAGCCGAGCCGGGACATCAACGGCCCAGATGAACACTGAAGCTTTCTTT.

J is TRBJ2-1 and V is TRBV20-1; 8 nucleotides match TRBD1. Germline values: CDR1 DFQATT, CDR2 SNEGSKA (reference sequence). This CDR3 region has 15 residues. The junction had 18 bases not matched to a gene; V was cut back by 5 bases and J by 12 bases. CDR3 in DNA: TGCAGTGCTCCGACGATACAGGGGGACACAGATACGCAGTTCTTC. It yields the protein CSAPTIQGDTDTQFF.

This rearrangement joins TRBV4-3 to TRBJ2-1; 7 nucleotides agree with TRBD2. The CDR3 sequence is 15 residues long. The germline gives CDR1 LGHNA, CDR2 YSLEER. Germline trimming cut 2 bases from V and 0 bases from J; bases unmatched to any gene: 1. CDR3 sequence: CASSQTSASYNEQFF. Written as DNA, the CDR3 is TGCGCCAGCAGCCAAACTAGCGCCTCCTACAATGAGCAGTTCTTC.

This chain connects TRBV14 to TRBJ2-5; maybe TRBD2 (5 bases). The ends were cut back, 4 bases at V and 1 base at J, with 13 bases in the middle. CDR1 and CDR2 from the germline V gene are SGHDN and FVKESK. The length of the CDR3 is 15 residues. The CDR3 spells CASSLGVTVQETQYF. The CDR3 region has the DNA TGTGCCAGCAGCCTCGGGGTCACAGTCCAAGAGACCCAGTACTTC.

This clonotype came up once. The chain combines TRBV13 with TRBJ2-1; the D call may be TRBD1 or TRBD2 (5 bases each). The V and J ends lost 0 bases and 6 bases respectively, with 12 bases between them. Germline V gene lookup returns CDR1 PRHDT and CDR2 FYEKMQ (reference sequence). The CDR3 is 15 amino acids. The CDR3 region is CASSLGPGTSNEQFF. For the CDR3, the DNA is TGTGCCAGCAGCTTAGGACCCGGGACCAGCAATGAGCAGTTCTTC.

This clonotype was detected only a few times. The chain joins TRBV12-5 to TRBJ2-7, with TRBD1 identical over 8 bases. The CDR3 runs to 15 residues. Germline CDR1 LGHNT, CDR2 FRNRAP. The V gene end was trimmed by 2 bases and the J gene end by 3 bases; junction bases not matched to a gene: 6. The DNA of the CDR3 is TGTGCTAGTGGTTTGCCGGGACAGGCTAACTACGAGCAGTACTTC. Translation: CASGLPGQANYEQYF.

This chain joins TRBV12-3 or TRBV12-4 and TRBJ1-5; TRBD1 matches 9 bases. With 11 bases clipped from V and 0 bases from J, the junction kept 20 bases outside the gene matches. The CDR3 length is 19 residues. The CDR3 loop is CAAPGRGQGNLFSNQPQHF. In DNA, the CDR3 is TGTGCCGCCCCCGGTCGGGGACAGGGTAATCTATTTAGCAATCAGCCCCAGCATTTT.

The chain carries TRBV7-2 and TRBJ1-1; D ambiguous. The germline V gene encodes CDR1 SGHTA and CDR2 FQGNSA. The CDR3 covers 14 residues. Trimming cost V 1 base and J 3 bases, with 9 bases left between them. This CDR3 is CASSLGVRDTEAFF. The DNA of the CDR3 is TGTGCCAGCAGCTTAGGTGTCAGAGACACTGAAGCTTTCTTT.

The chain has TRBV7-9 and TRBJ1-5; TRBD1 is a possible D gene (6 bases). This CDR3 is built from 15 residues. The V and J ends lost 4 bases and 7 bases respectively, with 17 bases between them. In germline, CDR1 is SEHNR, CDR2 FQNEAQ (reference sequence). The CDR3 reads CASSSLGGSGQPQHF. Written as DNA, the CDR3 is TGTGCCAGCAGCTCCTTGGGGGGCTCGGGGCAGCCCCAGCATTTT.

In this sample, this clonotype turned up a few times. This chain links TRBV12-3 or TRBV12-4 with TRBJ2-1; D call uncertain. V was trimmed by 3 bases and J by 8 bases, leaving 5 bases between them. The CDR3 has 11 residues. CDR3 bases: TGTGCCAGCAGTTTTCAGGATGAGCAGTTCTTC. It codes for CASSFQDEQFF.

Here the CDR3 DNA reads TGTGCCTGGAGTGTACAACTGAACACTGAAGCTTTCTTT. Protein sequence: CAWSVQLNTEAFF. The chain links TRBV30 to TRBJ1-1; D gene ambiguous. The V end was cut by 0 bases, the J end by 0 bases, with 5 bases between. This CDR3 region has 13 residues. CDR1 and CDR2 from the germline V gene are GTSNPN and SVGIG (reference sequence). Based on the CDR3 plus reference TRBV30 and TRBJ1-1, the full variable domain is SQTIHQWPATLVQPVGSPLSLECTVEGTSNPNLYWYRQAAGRGLQLLFYSVGIGQISSEVPQNLSASRPQDRQFILSSKKLLLSDSGFYLCAWSVQLNTEAFFGQGTRLTVV.

The chain combines TRBV18 with TRBJ1-1; D is uncertain. This CDR3 has 13 amino acids. Germline V CDR1 and CDR2: KGHSH, LQKENI. V was trimmed by 0 bases and J by 4 bases, leaving 6 bases between them. CDR3 in amino acids: CASSPPGFTEAFF. CDR3 nucleotide sequence: TGTGCCAGCTCACCACCGGGGTTCACTGAAGCTTTCTTT. Drawing the rest from reference TRBV18 and TRBJ1-1, the complete variable domain is NAGVMQNPRHLVRRRGQEARLRCSPMKGHSHVYWYRQLPEEGLKFMVYLQKENIIDESGMPKERFSAEFPKEGPSILRIQQVVRGDSAAYFCASSPPGFTEAFFGQGTRLTVV.

This clonotype came up a few times. V usage is TRBV11-1 and J usage is TRBJ2-7; 9 positions match TRBD2. Per germline, CDR1 SGHAT and CDR2 FQDESV (reference sequence). The CDR3 loop spans 14 amino acids. V trimming: 7 bases; J trimming: 6 bases; junction bases outside the gene matches: 10. CDR3 bases: TGTGCCAGCACCTTGGGACTAGCTCCAACCGAGCAGTACTTC. This sequence encodes CASTLGLAPTEQYF.

This clonotype occurred a few times. An end of the junction does not agree with germline; a read error may underlie this. This chain connects TRBV20-1 to TRBJ2-3, with 9 bases matching TRBD2. The CDR3 spans 16 residues. Germline CDR1 is DFQATT and CDR2 is SNEGSKA (reference sequence). The CDR3 nucleotides read TGCAGTGCTAGGCCATCCTCCGGGACTAGCAGAGATACGCAGTATTTT. Translated, it gives CSARPSSGTSRDTQYF.

The chain recombines TRBV4-1 with TRBJ2-1, with D possibly TRBD2 on 6 matching bases. Germline V gene data show CDR1 as MGHRA and CDR2 as YSYEKL. CDR3 size: 17 residues. The V gene lost 0 bases and the J gene lost 0 bases, with 12 bases spanning the gap. CDR3 amino acids: CASSQDWEAGSYNEQFF. CDR3 sequence (DNA): TGCGCCAGCAGCCAAGATTGGGAAGCGGGCTCCTACAATGAGCAGTTCTTC.

In its sample, this clonotype was seen a few times. The chain has TRBV5-5 and TRBJ1-5; 8 positions match TRBD1. The germline CDR1 and CDR2 sequences are SGHKS and YYEKEE (reference sequence). The ends lost 5 bases at V and 3 bases at J; junction bases unmatched: 7. The CDR3 spans 15 residues. The CDR3 loop is CASSLDRGFNQPQHF. The CDR3 nucleotides read TGTGCCAGCAGTCTCGACAGGGGCTTCAATCAGCCCCAGCATTTT.

Concerning this clonotype: Its ends do not fully match the called genes, so a read error is possible. The chain couples TRBV19 to TRBJ2-5; TRBD2 agrees at 8 bases. Germline CDR1 LNHDA, CDR2 SQIVND (reference sequence). This CDR3 contains 13 residues. The CDR3 bases are TGTGCCAGTAGCATAGCGGGGCGAGAGACCCAGTACTTC. It encodes CASSIAGRETQYF.

The chain has TRBV6-1 and TRBJ1-1; a weak D match, TRBD1 (5 bases). Trimming stripped 6 bases from V and 3 bases from J, with 11 bases between. CDR1 is MNHNS and CDR2 is SASEGT in the germline V gene. This CDR3 is 13 amino acids long. CDR3 protein: CASSAGFDTEAFF. CDR3 DNA: TGTGCCAGCAGCGCAGGGTTCGACACTGAAGCTTTCTTT.

The chain joins TRBV6-2 or TRBV6-3 to TRBJ2-4; 11 nucleotides align to TRBD1. The J call may be faulty, since TRBJ2-7 better matches the DNA end. The germline V gene has CDR1 MNHEY and CDR2 SVGEGT. This CDR3 is built from 15 residues. The CDR3 nucleotides read TGTGCCAGCAGCAACCCGGGACAGGGGGGCTACGAGCAGTACTTC. Translated: CASSNPGQGGYEQYF.

The chain carries TRBV10-3 and TRBJ2-7, with no clear D. The CDR3 is 14 amino acids. The germline gives CDR1 ENHRY, CDR2 SYGVKD. With 10 bases removed from V and 3 bases from J, the gap between germline ends came to 19 bases. The CDR3: CATGTVHQDYEQYF. The CDR3 DNA is TGTGCCACCGGCACAGTGCACCAGGACTACGAGCAGTACTTC.

The table lists this clonotype with a few counts. The chain employs TRBV7-6 and TRBJ2-3; 11 bases agree with TRBD1. Germline V CDR1 and CDR2: SGHVS, FNYEAQ. This CDR3 has 14 residues. The junction had 2 bases not matched to a gene; V was cut back by 5 bases and J by 4 bases. CDR3 in amino acids: CASSTGQGADTQYF. In DNA form, the CDR3 reads TGTGCCAGCAGCACGGGACAGGGGGCAGATACGCAGTATTTT.

As DNA, the CDR3 is TGTGCCAGCAGTCTTCGGCGAGGGCAGTTCTTC. It specifies CASSLRRGQFF. The genes are TRBV28 and TRBJ2-1, with D hard to call. The germline V gene encodes CDR1 MDHEN and CDR2 SYDVKM. The germline V and J ends were trimmed by 5 bases and 12 bases, with 11 bases remaining between them. This CDR3 is built from 11 residues.